These 27 T cell receptor beta chains were all obtained from the same sample, sequenced in a study of shared clonotypes between healthy human individuals (dated by TCRdb to about 2020). Library generation was performed with the immunoSEQ multiplex PCR assay. TCRdb's version of the immuneACCESS table is confined to in-frame rearrangements and falls short of the full clone set. An unresolved V gene accounts for under half of the shortfall where checked; the remainder is of unknown origin. This sample holds about 1.1 million clones; around 78% were observed only once. The ten top clones hold 0.6% to 0.7% of the sample. The specimen sequenced was memory CD4+ T cells from PBMCs. Read against the paper, the sample's cell subset or site label means: CD45RA-negative fraction. These receptors were obtained from a man between 18 and 29 years old in good health. Some clones in this sample may be carry-over from other donors' samples.

V gene TRBV11-3 combines with J gene TRBJ2-1; 10 bases align to TRBD2. Trimming removed 4 bases from V and 6 bases from J; junction bases left unmatched: 12. The germline CDR1 and CDR2 sequences are SGHNT and YENEEA. The CDR3 spans 17 residues. The chain's CDR3 is CASSSRGGLAALNEQFF. CDR3 DNA: TGTGCCAGCAGCTCAAGGGGTGGACTAGCGGCTCTCAATGAGCAGTTCTTC.

The rearrangement links TRBV7-3 to TRBJ1-1; tentative D call: TRBD1 (5 bases). The V end lost 5 bases, the J end lost 9 bases, and 19 bases lay between the germline ends. Germline CDR1 reads SGHTA; CDR2 reads FQGTGA. The CDR3 contains 14 residues. The CDR3 DNA sequence: TGTGCCAGCAGCCCCCGACAGTTTCAGGGTAAAGCTTTCTTT. Translation: CASSPRQFQGKAFF.

DNA for the CDR3: TGTGCCAGCAGGGGAACAGGGAGAGGGGGCACTGAAGCTTTCTTT. As protein: CASRGTGRGGTEAFF. The chain recombines TRBV6-5 with TRBJ1-1, with a weak D call TRBD1 (6 bases). The germline V gene has CDR1 MNHEY and CDR2 SVGAGI. CDR3 size: 15 residues. V was pared by 6 bases and J by 4 bases, with 18 bases between.

Regarding this clone: In the same sample, other DNA sequences code for this CDR3. The chain joins TRBV5-1 to TRBJ2-7; D gene uncertain. This CDR3 has 13 amino acids. With 0 bases removed from V and 2 bases from J, the gap between germline ends came to 6 bases. CDR1 SGHRS and CDR2 YFSETQ come from the germline V gene. CDR3 in amino acids: CASSLERAYEQYF. As DNA, the CDR3 is TGCGCCAGCAGCTTGGAAAGGGCCTACGAGCAGTACTTC.

The rearrangement joins TRBV19 to TRBJ1-5, with no clear D. The length of the CDR3 is 14 residues. CDR1 is LNHDA and CDR2 is SQIVND in the germline V gene (reference sequence). V was pared by 8 bases and J by 1 base, with 12 bases between. CDR3 in DNA: TGTGCCAGTTCGTTGGCCCTAAGCAATCAGCCCCAGCATTTT. This codes for CASSLALSNQPQHF.

CDR3 region: CASSLRDGLGQYF. Here the CDR3 DNA reads TGTGCCAGCAGTTTAAGGGATGGCCTGGGGCAGTACTTC. The chain recombines TRBV28 with TRBJ2-7, with D unresolved. This CDR3 spans 13 amino acids. Trimming cost V 2 bases and J 9 bases, with 14 bases left between them. The germline V gene has CDR1 MDHEN and CDR2 SYDVKM.

This chain links TRBV20-1 with TRBJ2-7; no firm D call. Germline CDR1 and CDR2: DFQATT and SNEGSKA (reference sequence). This CDR3 contains 11 residues. Trimming took 6 bases from V and 7 from J, leaving 13 bases between them. This CDR3 reads CSARMYREQYF. CDR3 in DNA: TGCAGTGCAAGGATGTATCGGGAGCAGTACTTC.

The chain recombines TRBV18 with TRBJ2-1; 9 bases are a match to TRBD2. CDR1 KGHSH and CDR2 LQKENI come from the germline V gene. The trim removed 3 bases at V and 6 bases at J, leaving 9 bases unmatched. The CDR3 is 16 residues long. The CDR3 DNA reads as TGTGCCAGCTCACCGGTAGAAGCGGGAGGTATCAATGAGCAGTTCTTC. It codes for CASSPVEAGGINEQFF.

For this clone: One end of the junction does not line up with germline, which may come from a read error. This specimen includes other DNA sequences encoding the same CDR3. The rearrangement links TRBV6-1 to TRBJ1-2; D is undetermined. CDR1 and CDR2 from the germline V gene are MNHNS and SASEGT. This CDR3 has 12 residues. For the CDR3, the DNA is TGTGCCAGCAGCGAAGGGAGCTATGGCTACACCTTC. Translating it yields CASSEGSYGYTF.

The CDR3 DNA reads as TGTGCCAGCAGCAAGAAGTCGGCGAACACCGGGGAGCTGTTTTTT. Protein product: CASSKKSANTGELFF. The chain carries TRBV21-1 and TRBJ2-2; the table's TRBD2 call for D was not verified on the DNA. TRBV21-1 constitutes a pseudogene. The CDR3 covers 15 residues.

The V gene is TRBV16, the J gene TRBJ1-5, with 7 bases identical to TRBD1. Germline lookup yields CDR1 KGHSY and CDR2 FQNENV. The CDR3 extends over 13 amino acids. The ends lost 5 bases at V and 4 bases at J; junction bases unmatched: 2. In nucleotides, the CDR3 is TGTGCCAGCAGCGAGGGGGCAAATCAGCCCCAGCATTTT. It yields the protein CASSEGANQPQHF. Full variable domain (remainder filled in from reference TRBV16 and TRBJ1-5): GEEVAQTPKHLVRGEGQKAKLYCAPIKGHSYVFWYQQVLKNEFKFLISFQNENVFDETGMPKERFSAKCLPNSPCSLEIQATKLEDSAVYFCASSEGANQPQHFGDGTRLSIL.

CDR3 sequence (DNA): TGTGCCATCAGAAATCAGGGGGACCCTGGAAACACCATATATTTT. This codes for CAIRNQGDPGNTIYF. The chain couples TRBV10-3 to TRBJ1-3; 7 bases are a match to TRBD1. This CDR3 has 15 residues. After removal of 6 bases from V and 2 bases from J, the junction contained 7 bases not matched to a gene. CDR1 ENHRY and CDR2 SYGVKD come from the germline V gene.

V is TRBV11-2 and J is TRBJ2-6; D possibly uses TRBD1 or TRBD2 (5 bases each). Trimming took off 5 bases at V and 4 bases at J, with 15 bases between the two ends. This CDR3 is built from 16 residues. In germline, CDR1 is SGHAT, CDR2 FQNNGV. CDR3 bases: TGTGCCAGCAGCGTCACTCGGGGCTCCGGGGCCAACGTCCTGACTTTC. It codes for CASSVTRGSGANVLTF.

The chain combines TRBV12-5 with TRBJ2-3, with D possibly being TRBD2 (5 bases). V lost 7 bases and J 0 bases, leaving 5 bases between the germline ends. The CDR3 length is 12 residues. In germline, CDR1 is LGHNT, CDR2 FRNRAP. The CDR3 loop is CASAGSTDTQYF. CDR3 nucleotide sequence: TGTGCTAGTGCGGGGAGCACAGATACGCAGTATTTT.

The J gene is TRBJ1-1, the V gene TRBV4-2; D remains unclear. V lost 1 base to trimming and J lost 6 bases, with 15 bases between them. Germline V gives CDR1 LGHNA, CDR2 YNFKEQ. The CDR3 runs to 15 residues. CDR3 nucleotide sequence: TGTGCCAGCAGCCAAGCGAAGGTGGGTGCGGCTGAAGCTTTCTTT. This sequence encodes CASSQAKVGAAEAFF.

The chain employs TRBV21-1 and TRBJ1-2; the DNA was not used to check the table's D call, TRBD1. TRBV21-1 counts as a pseudogene. The CDR3 consists of 18 residues. The CDR3 is CASSPVAEGQGAFYGYTF. DNA for the CDR3: TGTGCCAGCAGCCCCGTGGCCGAGGGACAGGGAGCCTTCTATGGCTACACCTTC.

The gene calls are TRBV9 and TRBJ1-1; TRBD1 might be the D (5 bases). CDR3 size: 14 residues. Trimming took off 0 bases at V and 4 bases at J, with 10 bases between the two ends. The V gene's germline CDR1 is SGDLS and CDR2 YYNGEE. The CDR3 reads CASSVEEGTTEAFF. The CDR3 region has the DNA TGTGCCAGCAGCGTAGAGGAGGGGACCACTGAAGCTTTCTTT.

This chain joins TRBV9 and TRBJ2-7; 12 nucleotides agree with TRBD1. The CDR3 has 15 amino acids. CDR1 and CDR2 from the germline V gene are SGDLS and YYNGEE. With V trimmed by 0 bases and J by 5 bases, 3 bases remained unmatched. CDR3 sequence: CASSVEGTGGHEQYF. The CDR3 bases are TGTGCCAGCAGCGTAGAGGGGACAGGGGGCCACGAGCAGTACTTC.

This clone was observed a few times. The chain recombines TRBV25-1 with TRBJ2-2, with D uncertain. V was clipped by 1 base and J by 5 bases, with 2 bases between them. The CDR3 consists of 12 residues. Germline V lookup: CDR1 MGHDK, CDR2 SYGVNS. CDR3 protein: CASSESTGELFF. CDR3 nucleotides: TGTGCCAGCAGTGAATCTACCGGGGAGCTGTTTTTT.

The chain carries TRBV15 and TRBJ2-3; D may be TRBD1 or TRBD2 (5 bases each). Germline values: CDR1 LNHNV, CDR2 YYDKDF (reference sequence). The germline V and J ends were trimmed by 4 bases and 2 bases, with 13 bases remaining between them. This CDR3 has 15 amino acids. This CDR3 is CATSTRQGVTDTQYF. Here the CDR3 DNA reads TGTGCCACCAGCACGCGGCAGGGAGTCACAGATACGCAGTATTTT.

This chain connects TRBV30 to TRBJ1-1; D unresolved. CDR3 length: 12 amino acids. Trimming removed 3 bases at V and 6 bases at J, with 11 bases between. Germline CDR1 reads GTSNPN; CDR2 reads SVGIG (reference sequence). The CDR3 DNA reads TGTGCCTGGAGCCGAAGGGCGGCTGAAGCTTTCTTT. Amino acid sequence: CAWSRRAAEAFF.

The chain uses TRBV4-2 and TRBJ2-1, with 7 positions matching TRBD2. Per germline, CDR1 LGHNA and CDR2 YNFKEQ. The ends lost 0 bases at V and 5 bases at J; junction bases unmatched: 10. The CDR3 runs 17 residues. The CDR3 reads CASSQDGTGGRNNEQFF. The CDR3, as DNA: TGTGCCAGCAGCCAAGATGGAACGGGAGGCCGTAACAATGAGCAGTTCTTC.

This clone was counted between two and nine times. This chain uses TRBV11-1 with TRBJ2-1; tentatively, D is TRBD2 (6 bases). The CDR3 covers 17 residues. V shed 5 bases and J shed 4 bases, with 21 bases lying between them. CDR1 is SGHAT, CDR2 FQDESV, per germline (reference sequence). CDR3 sequence (DNA): TGTGCCAGCAGCCACCCAGCAGGAGGGAGAATTTACAATGAGCAGTTCTTC. Translating gives CASSHPAGGRIYNEQFF.

The V and J genes are TRBV7-9 and TRBJ1-3; 9 nucleotides match TRBD1. Trimming removed 5 bases from V and 2 bases from J; junction bases left unmatched: 4. The CDR3 consists of 15 residues. From germline, CDR1 is SEHNR and CDR2 FQNEAQ (reference sequence). CDR3 coding DNA: TGTGCCAGCAGCCCGGGACAGGGTCCTGGAAACACCATATATTTT. It yields the protein CASSPGQGPGNTIYF.

The chain uses TRBV7-9 and TRBJ2-7; 12 bases match TRBD1. CDR3 length equals 14 residues. V dropped 3 bases and J dropped 5; count of bases not matched to a gene: 2. The germline gives CDR1 SEHNR, CDR2 FQNEAQ (reference sequence). Here the CDR3 reads CASSLGQGAHEQYF. The CDR3 region has the DNA TGTGCCAGCAGCTTGGGACAGGGGGCTCACGAGCAGTACTTC.

About this clone itself: The germline gene is not matched at one end of the junction; a read error may be the cause. This chain connects TRBV28 to TRBJ2-1, with 7 bases fitting TRBD2. The germline CDR1 and CDR2 sequences are MDHEN and SYDVKM. CDR3 size: 16 residues. Here the CDR3 DNA reads TGTGTCAGCAGAACAGCGGGACCGAGCTCCTACAATGAGCAGTTCTTC. The encoded protein is CVSRTAGPSSYNEQFF.

The V call is TRBV10-3, the J call TRBJ1-1; D gene uncertain. The CDR3 consists of 16 residues. CDR1 is ENHRY and CDR2 is SYGVKD in the germline V gene. Trimming cost V 1 base and J 2 bases, with 14 bases left between them. For the CDR3, the DNA is TGTGCCATCAGTGAGTTCATTGGGGAGGGAAACACTGAAGCTTTCTTT. As protein: CAISEFIGEGNTEAFF.